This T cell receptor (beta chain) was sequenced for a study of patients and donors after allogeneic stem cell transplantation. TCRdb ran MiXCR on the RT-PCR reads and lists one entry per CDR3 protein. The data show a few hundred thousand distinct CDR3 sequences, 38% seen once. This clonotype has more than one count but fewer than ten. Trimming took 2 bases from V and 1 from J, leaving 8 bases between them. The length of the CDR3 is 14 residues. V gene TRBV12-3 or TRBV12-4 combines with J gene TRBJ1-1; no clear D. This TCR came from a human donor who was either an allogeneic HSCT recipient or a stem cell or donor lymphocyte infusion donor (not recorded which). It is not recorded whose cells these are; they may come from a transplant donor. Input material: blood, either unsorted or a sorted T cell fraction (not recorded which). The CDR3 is CASSLYIPNTEAFF. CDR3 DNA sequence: TGTGCCAGCAGTTTATATATACCGAACACTGAAGCTTTCTTT.